A single sample is the source of the 29 T cell receptor beta chains below, sequenced in a study of shared T cell receptors in the human thymus. Produced via immunoSEQ multiplex PCR; TCRdb's table is partial and in-frame only. The repertoire holds roughly 660,000 clones, with approximately 87% as singletons. This same sample was also part of a study on human thymus T cells.

The sample was thymocytes. Receptor source: a boy in the first two years of life with a congenital heart defect.

The chain joins TRBV18 to TRBJ2-7, with a tentative D call TRBD1 (6 bases). The CDR3 runs 13 residues. From germline, CDR1 is KGHSH and CDR2 LQKENI. With 4 bases removed from V and 5 bases from J, the gap between germline ends came to 12 bases. The CDR3 nucleotides are TGTGCCAGCTCACGAAAACAGGGTGACGAGCAGTACTTC. Its protein is CASSRKQGDEQYF.

The chain combines TRBV30 with TRBJ2-6; 7 bases match TRBD1. The CDR3 sequence is 16 residues long. V shed 5 bases, J shed 0 bases, and the junction held 7 bases outside the gene matches. From germline, CDR1 is GTSNPN and CDR2 SVGIG (reference sequence). The CDR3 loop reads CAWRTGKSSGANVLTF. CDR3 sequence (DNA): TGTGCCTGGCGGACAGGTAAATCCTCTGGGGCCAACGTCCTGACTTTC.

The rearrangement uses TRBV5-6 and TRBJ1-6, with TRBD1 identical over 8 bases. Germline loops: CDR1 SGHDT, CDR2 YYEEEE. The length of the CDR3 is 17 residues. V lost 2 bases, J lost 7 bases, and 11 bases stayed unmatched. CDR3 DNA: TGTGCCAGCAGCTTCAGGGGGCCCCGGCCGAGGAATTCACCCCTCCACTTT. Its translation is CASSFRGPRPRNSPLHF.

This clone occurred a few times. This chain connects TRBV19 to TRBJ2-7; TRBD1 might be the D (6 bases). This CDR3 has 15 amino acids. Trimming stripped 10 bases from V and 4 bases from J, with 23 bases between. The germline gives CDR1 LNHDA, CDR2 SQIVND (reference sequence). The CDR3 loop is CATRHTKDRRYEQYF. The DNA of the CDR3 is TGTGCCACTCGCCACACCAAGGACAGACGATACGAGCAGTACTTC.

This chain joins TRBV5-5 and TRBJ2-7; the D is unclear. V was pared by 2 bases and J by 5 bases, with 14 bases between. The length of the CDR3 is 14 residues. Germline CDR1 SGHKS, CDR2 YYEKEE (reference sequence). The CDR3 DNA reads TGTGCCAGCAGCTTTCCCCTCTGTTCCCACGAGCAGTACTTC. Amino acids: CASSFPLCSHEQYF.

The chain links TRBV7-2 to TRBJ2-7; the D is unclear. Trimming took 5 bases from V and 2 from J, leaving 16 bases between them. The CDR3 extends over 15 amino acids. Germline CDR1 is SGHTA and CDR2 is FQGNSA. CDR3 sequence reads: CASSPRPRWTYEQYF. The CDR3 coding sequence is TGTGCCAGCAGCCCCCGACCCAGGTGGACCTACGAGCAGTACTTC.

V usage is TRBV7-2 and J usage is TRBJ1-3; possibly TRBD1 for D (5 bases). Germline V gives CDR1 SGHTA, CDR2 FQGNSA. V gave up 5 bases and J gave up 2 bases, with 10 bases separating them. The CDR3 runs to 14 residues. The CDR3 DNA reads as TGTGCCAGCAGCCAGGGACTGCCTGGAAACACCATATATTTT. Its protein is CASSQGLPGNTIYF.

This chain links TRBV28 with TRBJ1-5, with TRBD1 identical over 12 bases. The V gene end was trimmed by 7 bases and the J gene end by 3 bases; junction bases not matched to a gene: 16. The CDR3 sequence is 19 residues long. Germline loops: CDR1 MDHEN, CDR2 SYDVKM. The CDR3 DNA is TGTGCCAGCAACGGGACAGGGGGCCCGGCGGCCATAAACAATCAGCCCCAGCATTTT. It codes for CASNGTGGPAAINNQPQHF.

The CDR3 loop is CASTGQGNTGELFF. The CDR3 DNA sequence: TGCGCCAGCACTGGACAGGGGAACACCGGGGAGCTGTTTTTT. The V gene is TRBV10-1, the J gene TRBJ2-2; 8 bases align to TRBD1. This CDR3 has 14 amino acids. CDR1 and CDR2 from the germline V gene are WNHNN and SYGVQD (reference sequence). The V segment lost 7 bases and the J segment 1 base; nucleotides outside the gene matches: 2.

The chain joins TRBV7-9 to TRBJ1-2; 8 bases agree with TRBD1. Germline CDR1 is SEHNR and CDR2 is FQNEAQ (reference sequence). This CDR3 is built from 14 residues. V shed 4 bases, J shed 4 bases, and the junction held 5 bases outside the gene matches. The CDR3: CASSYGQGSYGYTF. The CDR3 region has the DNA TGTGCCAGCAGCTATGGACAGGGTAGCTATGGCTACACCTTC.

The rearrangement uses TRBV30 and TRBJ1-4, with 9 bases that match TRBD1. This CDR3 has 14 residues. Trimming took 4 bases from V and 4 from J; bases not matched to a gene: 4. The V gene's germline CDR1 is GTSNPN and CDR2 SVGIG (reference sequence). CDR3 residues: CAWTKTGGNEKLFF. CDR3 coding DNA: TGTGCCTGGACCAAGACAGGGGGTAATGAAAAACTGTTTTTT. The complete variable domain, with remaining parts taken from reference TRBV30 and TRBJ1-4, reads SQTIHQWPATLVQPVGSPLSLECTVEGTSNPNLYWYRQAAGRGLQLLFYSVGIGQISSEVPQNLSASRPQDRQFILSSKKLLLSDSGFYLCAWTKTGGNEKLFFGSGTQLSVL.

This clone was seen a few times. This chain links TRBV5-6 with TRBJ2-1; D not resolved. V was shortened by 2 bases and J by 9 bases, with 18 bases between the two germline ends. The CDR3 is 15 amino acids. Germline assignment: CDR1 SGHDT and CDR2 YYEEEE. CDR3 DNA sequence: TGTGCCAGCAGCTTTTGGCCTCACAGTACAATTGAGCAGTTCTTC. Protein: CASSFWPHSTIEQFF.

The chain has TRBV5-6 and TRBJ1-1, with TRBD1 matching over 8 bases. J lost 1 base, V lost 0 bases, and 5 bases had no gene match. The CDR3 totals 16 residues. CDR1 and CDR2 (germline): SGHDT, YYEEEE. The CDR3 loop is CASSLASDRGNTEAFF. The CDR3 DNA reads TGTGCCAGCAGCTTGGCATCCGACAGGGGGAACACTGAAGCTTTCTTT.

The V call is TRBV4-1, the J call TRBJ2-7, with D perhaps matching TRBD1 (5 bases). V was cut by 0 bases and J by 5 bases, with 17 bases left in between. CDR3 length: 16 amino acids. Germline-derived CDR1 and CDR2 are MGHRA and YSYEKL. Written as DNA, the CDR3 is TGCGCCAGCAGCCAAGATTTCGCCCGGACATCGAACGAGCAGTACTTC. Amino acids: CASSQDFARTSNEQYF.

This chain connects TRBV27 to TRBJ2-3, with TRBD2 identical over 11 bases. Germline V gene sequence: CDR1 MNHEY, CDR2 SMNVEV (reference sequence). V trimming: 5 bases; J trimming: 3 bases; junction bases outside the gene matches: 10. The CDR3 spans 17 residues. The CDR3 loop reads CASSPHRLAGRTDTQYF. In nucleotides, the CDR3 is TGTGCCAGCAGTCCCCACCGACTAGCGGGGAGAACAGATACGCAGTATTTT.

This clone was counted a single time. This chain links TRBV5-4 with TRBJ2-7; 7 bases line up with TRBD1. Germline V gene data show CDR1 as SGHNT and CDR2 as YYREEE (reference sequence). With 0 bases clipped from V and 5 bases from J, the junction kept 5 bases outside the gene matches. The CDR3 has 14 amino acids. The DNA of the CDR3 is TGTGCCAGCAGCTTGGGACAGGGTAACCACGAGCAGTACTTC. It specifies CASSLGQGNHEQYF.

The rearrangement uses TRBV25-1 and TRBJ1-1, with 7 bases lining up with TRBD1. The CDR3 is 14 amino acids. Per germline, CDR1 MGHDK and CDR2 SYGVNS. With 3 bases clipped from V and 6 bases from J, the junction kept 7 bases outside the gene matches. CDR3 nucleotides: TGTGCCAGCAGTGAGACAGGGCCTGGGGCTGAAGCTTTCTTT. This codes for CASSETGPGAEAFF.

The chain combines TRBV10-1 with TRBJ2-7, with 9 bases aligning to TRBD2. This CDR3 has 15 residues. Germline lookup yields CDR1 WNHNN and CDR2 SYGVQD (reference sequence). V dropped 3 bases and J dropped 7; count of bases not matched to a gene: 10. The CDR3 is CASSEAAGGRYEQYF. CDR3 nucleotides: TGCGCCAGCAGTGAAGCAGCGGGAGGTCGCTATGAGCAGTACTTC.

The chain links TRBV19 to TRBJ2-5; 7 bases match TRBD2. The CDR3 runs 14 residues. V was pared by 3 bases and J by 4 bases, with 5 bases of the junction left unmatched. Germline CDR1 is LNHDA and CDR2 is SQIVND (reference sequence). This CDR3 is CASSMGGSRETQYF. The CDR3 DNA sequence: TGTGCCAGTAGTATGGGCGGGAGCAGAGAGACCCAGTACTTC.

This sequence joins TRBV5-7 and TRBJ2-7; 9 bases are a match to TRBD2. TRBV5-7 is an ORF for which the function is uncertain. The CDR3 length is 16 residues. Losses at the gene ends were 4 bases for V and 4 bases for J; bases not matched to a gene: 12. The CDR3 nucleotides read TGTGCCAGCAGCCCGGGAGCGGGGGGTACGAGGTACGAGCAGTACTTC. Encoded protein: CASSPGAGGTRYEQYF.

The CDR3 here is CASSLGLAVTDTQYF. CDR3 coding DNA: TGTGCCAGCAGCTTAGGACTAGCGGTCACAGATACGCAGTATTTT. The J gene is TRBJ2-3, the V gene TRBV7-9, with 9 bases fitting TRBD2. The V segment lost 1 base and the J segment 2 bases; nucleotides outside the gene matches: 1. CDR3 size: 15 residues. Per germline, CDR1 SEHNR and CDR2 FQNEAQ (reference sequence).

The CDR3 region has the DNA TGTGCCAGCAGTTTAGGCCGTTGGGGAGGAAGCGGGAGAGGCACAGATACGCAGTATTTT. Amino acids: CASSLGRWGGSGRGTDTQYF. V is TRBV27 and J is TRBJ2-3; TRBD2 agrees at 8 bases. Unmatched junction bases numbered 17, after V lost 2 bases and J lost 1 base. The germline CDR1 and CDR2 sequences are MNHEY and SMNVEV (reference sequence). This CDR3 contains 20 residues.

J is TRBJ2-7 and V is TRBV18, with unresolved D. The CDR3 sequence is 14 residues long. CDR1 and CDR2 from the germline V gene are KGHSH and LQKENI. Trimming removed 6 bases at V and 0 bases at J, with 12 bases between. The CDR3 DNA follows: TGTGCCAGCTCCAAAGACTTAAGCTCCTACGAGCAGTACTTC. The encoded protein is CASSKDLSSYEQYF.

V is TRBV10-3 and J is TRBJ1-1; D remains ambiguous. V dropped 3 bases and J dropped 10 bases, with 12 bases sitting between them. This CDR3 is 12 amino acids long. Looked up from germline, CDR1 is ENHRY and CDR2 is SYGVKD. This chain's CDR3 is CAISDPPWRAFF. The CDR3 DNA reads TGTGCCATCAGTGACCCTCCTTGGAGAGCTTTCTTT.

The genes are TRBV7-9 and TRBJ1-1, with 12 bases identical to TRBD1. From germline, CDR1 is SEHNR and CDR2 FQNEAQ (reference sequence). This CDR3 spans 15 amino acids. V shed 2 bases and J 7 bases; nucleotides not matched to a gene: 5. The CDR3 coding sequence is TGTGCCAGCAGCTTAATGGGGACAGGGGGCGATGAAGCTTTCTTT. It encodes CASSLMGTGGDEAFF. The full variable domain, with the rest looked up from reference TRBV7-9 and TRBJ1-1, is DTGVSQNPRHKITKRGQNVTFRCDPISEHNRLYWYRQTLGQGPEFLTYFQNEAQLEKSRLLSDRFSAERPKGSFSTLEIQRTEQGDSAMYLCASSLMGTGGDEAFFGQGTRLTVV.

The rearrangement uses TRBV11-2 and TRBJ2-7; D gene unclear. Germline V CDR1 and CDR2: SGHAT, FQNNGV. Trimming took 4 bases from V and 4 from J, leaving 8 bases between them. The CDR3 runs 12 residues. The CDR3 here is CASSSGWYEQYF. DNA of the CDR3: TGTGCCAGCAGCTCCGGTTGGTACGAGCAGTACTTC.

CDR3 sequence reads: CASSLSASSTDTQYF. Here the CDR3 DNA reads TGTGCCAGCAGCTTAAGCGCCTCTAGCACAGATACGCAGTATTTT. V usage is TRBV11-3 and J usage is TRBJ2-3; D ambiguous. V lost 2 bases and J 0 bases, leaving 9 bases between the germline ends. Germline values: CDR1 SGHNT, CDR2 YENEEA. The CDR3 extends over 15 amino acids.

The J gene is TRBJ1-2, the V gene TRBV27; TRBD1 matches 12 bases. Looked up from germline, CDR1 is MNHEY and CDR2 is SMNVEV (reference sequence). The V and J ends lost 4 bases and 8 bases, in that order; junction bases with no gene match: 5. The length of the CDR3 is 14 residues. CDR3 protein: CASSSGQGADGYTF. The CDR3 DNA sequence: TGTGCCAGCAGTTCGGGACAGGGGGCGGACGGCTACACCTTC.

V is TRBV6-6 and J is TRBJ2-7; maybe TRBD1 (5 bases). CDR3 length equals 13 residues. Germline assignment: CDR1 MNHNY and CDR2 SVGAGI (reference sequence). V lost 5 bases to trimming and J lost 3 bases, with 11 bases between them. CDR3 in DNA: TGTGCCAGCAGTCTTGGACATTTCTACGAGCAGTACTTC. Translating gives CASSLGHFYEQYF.